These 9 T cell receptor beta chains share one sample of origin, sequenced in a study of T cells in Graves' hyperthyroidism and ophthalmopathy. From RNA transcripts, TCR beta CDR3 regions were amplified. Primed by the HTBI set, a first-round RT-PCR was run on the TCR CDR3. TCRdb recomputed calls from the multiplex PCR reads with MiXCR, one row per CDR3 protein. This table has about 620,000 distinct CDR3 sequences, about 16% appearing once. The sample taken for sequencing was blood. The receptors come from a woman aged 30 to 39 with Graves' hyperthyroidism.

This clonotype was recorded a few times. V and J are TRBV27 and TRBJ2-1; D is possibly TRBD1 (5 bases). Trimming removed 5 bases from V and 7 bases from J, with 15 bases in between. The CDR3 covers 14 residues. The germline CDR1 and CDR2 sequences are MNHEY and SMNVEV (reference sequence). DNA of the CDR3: TGTGCCAGCAGTATTCTAGGGGCCCCTAATGAGCAGTTCTTC. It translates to CASSILGAPNEQFF.

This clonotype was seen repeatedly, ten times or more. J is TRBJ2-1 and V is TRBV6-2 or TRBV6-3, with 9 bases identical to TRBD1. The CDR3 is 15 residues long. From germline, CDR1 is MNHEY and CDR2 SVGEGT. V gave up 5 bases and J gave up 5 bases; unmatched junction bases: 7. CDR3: CASSRLGTGHNEQFF. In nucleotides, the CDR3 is TGTGCCAGCAGTCGGCTCGGGACAGGGCACAATGAGCAGTTCTTC.

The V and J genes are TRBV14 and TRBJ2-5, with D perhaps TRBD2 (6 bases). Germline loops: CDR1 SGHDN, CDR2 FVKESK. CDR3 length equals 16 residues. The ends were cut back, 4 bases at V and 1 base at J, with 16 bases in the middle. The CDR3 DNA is TGTGCCAGCAGCCGAGACCCGGGACTCCCCCAAGAGACCCAGTACTTC. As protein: CASSRDPGLPQETQYF.

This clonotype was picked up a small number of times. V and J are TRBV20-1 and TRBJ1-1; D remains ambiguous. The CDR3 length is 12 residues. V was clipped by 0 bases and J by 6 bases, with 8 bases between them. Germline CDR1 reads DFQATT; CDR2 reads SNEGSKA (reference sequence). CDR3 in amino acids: CSARESLSEAFF. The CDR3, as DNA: TGCAGTGCTAGAGAATCACTTTCTGAAGCTTTCTTT.

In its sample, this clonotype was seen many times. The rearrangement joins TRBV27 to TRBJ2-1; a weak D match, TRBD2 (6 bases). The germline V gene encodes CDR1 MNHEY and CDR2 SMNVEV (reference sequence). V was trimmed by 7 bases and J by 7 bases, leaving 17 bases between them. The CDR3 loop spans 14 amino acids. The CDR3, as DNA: TGTGCCAGCACCCCCGGGACTCCCCTTAATGAGCAGTTCTTC. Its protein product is CASTPGTPLNEQFF.

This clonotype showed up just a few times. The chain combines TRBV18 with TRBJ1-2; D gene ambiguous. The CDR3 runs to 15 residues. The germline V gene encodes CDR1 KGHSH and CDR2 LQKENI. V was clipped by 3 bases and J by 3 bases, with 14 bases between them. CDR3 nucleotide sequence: TGTGCCAGCTCACCCGGACCGACGAAGGACTATGGCTACACCTTC. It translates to CASSPGPTKDYGYTF.

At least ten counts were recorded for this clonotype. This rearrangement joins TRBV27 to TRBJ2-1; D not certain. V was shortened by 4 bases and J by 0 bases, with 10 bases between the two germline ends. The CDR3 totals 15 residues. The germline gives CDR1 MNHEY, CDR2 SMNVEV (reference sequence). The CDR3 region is CASSWSASSYNEQFF. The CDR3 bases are TGTGCCAGCAGTTGGTCGGCCAGCTCCTACAATGAGCAGTTCTTC.

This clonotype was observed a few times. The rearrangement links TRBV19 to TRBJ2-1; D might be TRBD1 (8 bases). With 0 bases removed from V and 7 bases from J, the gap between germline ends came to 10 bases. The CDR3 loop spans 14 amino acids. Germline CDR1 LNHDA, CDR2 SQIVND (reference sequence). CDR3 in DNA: TGTGCCAGTAGTATAGAACAGGGGGGGAATGAGCAGTTCTTC. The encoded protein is CASSIEQGGNEQFF.

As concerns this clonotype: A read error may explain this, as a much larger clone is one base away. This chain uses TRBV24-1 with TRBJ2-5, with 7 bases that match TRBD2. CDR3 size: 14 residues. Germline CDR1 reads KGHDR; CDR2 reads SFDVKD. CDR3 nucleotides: TGTGTCACCAGTGATTTATTCGAGGCTAGCGGCCAGTACTTC. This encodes CVTSDLFEASGQYF.